These T cell receptor beta chains were read from a single sample in a study of T cell repertoires in cytomegalovirus infection. One entry per CDR3 protein, called by TCRdb with MiXCR from the reads. The table records under 150,000 distinct CDR3 sequences, more than 20% of them present only once. What these receptors recognize is not known. Material: PBMCs, sequenced either directly or after in vitro stimulation (not recorded which). The receptors shown here come from a human donor in good health (CMV status not recorded). Some clones in this sample may be carry-over from other donors' samples. The CDR3 runs from the conserved cysteine through the conserved F or W. The D gene is left open where the match is weak. The size field is filled for only some rows; it gives once, few, many or a size class.

abundance | j_gene | v_gene | d_gene | CDR3aa | CDR3nt
. | TRBJ1-1 | TRBV6-2/TRBV6-3 | . | CASTLRGANTEAFF | TGTGCCAGCACTCTGCGGGGGGCGAACACTGAAGCTTTCTTT
few | TRBJ2-1 | TRBV30 | TRBD2 | CAWEGPGLAGDGSYNEQFF | TGTGCCTGGGAGGGACCGGGACTAGCGGGAGACGGCTCCTACAATGAGCAGTTCTTC
few | TRBJ2-7 | TRBV7-3 | TRBD2 | CASSLDPGGTYEQYF | TGTGCCAGCAGCCTCGACCCGGGGGGAACCTACGAGCAGTACTTC
few | TRBJ1-1 | TRBV28 | . | CASSFGLGRTEAFF | TGTGCCAGCAGTTTCGGTCTCGGTCGCACTGAAGCTTTCTTT
. | TRBJ2-7 | TRBV6-2/TRBV6-3 | . | CASSGDITTYEQYF | TGTGCCAGCAGTGGTGACATAACTACCTACGAGCAGTACTTC
. | TRBJ2-5 | TRBV29-1 | . | CSATRKETQYF | TGCAGCGCTACTAGAAAAGAGACCCAGTACTTC
many | TRBJ2-7 | TRBV11-2 | . | CASSAGTLGGYEQYF | TGTGCCAGCAGCGCCGGCACACTAGGAGGCTACGAGCAGTACTTC
. | TRBJ1-1 | TRBV7-9 | . | CASSSYTGIATEAFF | TGTGCCAGCAGCTCGTATACAGGGATCGCCACTGAAGCTTTCTTT
. | TRBJ2-1 | TRBV6-5 | . | CASSSSGVKFF | TGTGCCAGCAGTAGCTCGGGTGTGAAGTTCTTC
many | TRBJ2-7 | TRBV7-2 | . | CASSFSGRIGYEQYF | TGTGCCAGCAGCTTTAGTGGTCGGATAGGATACGAGCAGTACTTC
few | TRBJ2-5 | TRBV11-3 | TRBD2 | CASSLDLAGTQETQYF | TGTGCCAGCAGCTTAGATTTAGCGGGAACTCAAGAGACCCAGTACTTC
once | TRBJ1-4 | TRBV12-3/TRBV12-4 | TRBD1 | CASSGPGQGSNEKLFF | TGTGCCAGCAGTGGGCCGGGACAGGGAAGTAATGAAAAACTGTTTTTT
many | TRBJ2-1 | TRBV11-1 | TRBD1 | CASSLEGAGSYNEQFF | TGTGCCAGCAGCTTAGAGGGGGCCGGCTCCTACAATGAGCAGTTCTTC
few | TRBJ1-2 | TRBV14 | . | CASSQEWGLRGYTF | TGTGCCAGCAGCCAAGAATGGGGGCTGCGAGGCTACACCTTC
. | TRBJ2-7 | TRBV15 | . | CATSSHSYEQYF | TGTGCCACCAGCAGTCACAGCTACGAGCAGTACTTC
. | TRBJ1-2 | TRBV4-3 | TRBD1 | CASSQEIQGRWVNYGYTF | TGCGCCAGCAGCCAAGAAATACAGGGGCGTTGGGTTAACTATGGCTACACCTTC
. | TRBJ1-2 | TRBV27 | . | CASSLIGGQTNYGYTF | TGTGCCAGCAGTTTGATTGGAGGCCAGACGAACTATGGCTACACCTTC
once | TRBJ1-1 | TRBV18 | . | CASSPGRGTEAFF | TGTGCCAGCTCACCGGGTCGGGGCACTGAAGCTTTCTTT
many | TRBJ2-5 | TRBV7-2 | TRBD2 | CASSFRAAGVETQYF | TGTGCCAGCAGCTTCAGGGCAGCGGGAGTGGAGACCCAGTACTTC
few | TRBJ1-3 | TRBV6-5 | . | CASSYGPISGNTIYF | TGTGCCAGCAGTTACGGCCCTATCTCTGGAAACACCATATATTTT